This TCR beta chain was identified during a study of cytomegalovirus exposure and HLA in healthy donors. Overall study results and limits: It was found in a later analysis that first-cohort TCR clusters tended to co-occur in the roughly 120 validation repertoires.

Generated by immunoSEQ multiplex PCR, the TCRdb table keeps only in-frame clones and is missing some. The profile shows more than 250,000 clones, roughly 85% of them singletons. Points on this clone: Its matching antigen is unknown.

The origin of this receptor is a woman aged 18-29 years in good health and CMV-seronegative. The sequencing input was PBMCs.

CDR3 nucleotide sequence: TGTGCCAGCAGCTTGCAGGGCTACGAGCAGTACTTC. Protein sequence: CASSLQGYEQYF. The rearrangement links TRBV5-6 to TRBJ2-7; TRBD1 might be the D (5 bases). Germline V gene lookup returns CDR1 SGHDT and CDR2 YYEEEE. Trimming cost V 1 base and J 3 bases, with 5 bases left between them. This CDR3 has 12 residues.